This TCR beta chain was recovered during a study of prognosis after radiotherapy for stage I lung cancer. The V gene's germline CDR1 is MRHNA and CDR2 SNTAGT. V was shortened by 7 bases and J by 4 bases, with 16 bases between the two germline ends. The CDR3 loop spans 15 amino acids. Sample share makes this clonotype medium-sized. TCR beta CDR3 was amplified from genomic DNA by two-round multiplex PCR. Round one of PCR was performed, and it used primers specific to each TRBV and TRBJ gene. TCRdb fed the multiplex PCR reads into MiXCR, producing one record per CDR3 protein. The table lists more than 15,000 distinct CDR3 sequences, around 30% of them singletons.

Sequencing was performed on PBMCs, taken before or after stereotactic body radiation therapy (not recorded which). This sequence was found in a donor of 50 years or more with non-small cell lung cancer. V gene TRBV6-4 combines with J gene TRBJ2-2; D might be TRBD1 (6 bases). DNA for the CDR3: TGTGCCAGCAACACAGACAGGACGGGCACCGGGGAGCTGTTTTTT. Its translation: CASNTDRTGTGELFF.